This TCR beta chain is drawn from a study of Tregs in tolerant kidney transplant recipients. Per the germline V gene, CDR1 is MNHNY and CDR2 is SVGAGI (reference sequence). This CDR3 is 16 amino acids long. V was cut by 6 bases and J by 5 bases, with 22 bases left in between. Study observations and caveats: Nucleotide sequences could not be compared across some patients' samples due to primer changes. In tolerant patients, donor-specific Tregs outgrew total Tregs, suggesting antigen-driven expansion.

Here immunoSEQ multiplex PCR was the method, and the copy in TCRdb shows in-frame clones only, minus some. This table has over 50,000 clones, 80% to 90% appearing once. A word on this clone: Its target is unknown.

The specimen comprised Tregs from blood, sampled before the transplant. The clonotype comes from a human donor who received a combined kidney and bone marrow transplant. The chain joins TRBV6-6 to TRBJ2-5; maybe TRBD1 (8 bases). This CDR3 reads CASSVGRRDRRETQYF. The CDR3 nucleotides are TGTGCCAGCAGCGTCGGGAGGCGGGACAGGAGGGAGACCCAGTACTTC.